The 20 T cell receptor beta chains below all came from one sample that was sequenced in a study of long-term antiretroviral therapy in people with HIV. An immunoSEQ assay, version v3.0, was performed at survey level. Sequenced by immunoSEQ multiplex PCR; TCRdb stores in-frame clones only, minus some. This table holds approximately 29,000 clones, nearly 90% found once. The sample consisted of unsorted PBMCs, taken 1.1 years after starting antiretroviral therapy. All receptors derive from a man between 18 and 29 years old with HIV.

The DNA of the CDR3 is TGTGCCAGCAGCTTAGTCGGGCCAATGAGGGGCACAGATACGCAGTATTTT. It translates to CASSLVGPMRGTDTQYF. The genes are TRBV11-2 and TRBJ2-3; D might be TRBD2 (5 bases). This CDR3 has 17 amino acids. V lost 1 base and J lost 1, with 15 bases in between. Germline V gene data show CDR1 as SGHAT and CDR2 as FQNNGV.

The rearrangement uses TRBV5-1 and TRBJ2-2; D unclear. The V end was cut by 5 bases, the J end by 1 base, with 6 bases between. CDR3 size: 13 residues. Germline V gene sequence: CDR1 SGHRS, CDR2 YFSETQ. Here the CDR3 reads CASRTGNTGELFF. The CDR3 DNA reads as TGCGCCAGCAGAACGGGGAACACCGGGGAGCTGTTTTTT.

This chain links TRBV5-4 with TRBJ1-2, with 8 bases fitting TRBD1. V was pared by 2 bases and J by 7 bases, with 7 bases of the junction left unmatched. The CDR3 has 14 amino acids. Germline V gene lookup returns CDR1 SGHNT and CDR2 YYREEE (reference sequence). The CDR3 region is CASSFPQTGGGYTF. The CDR3 region has the DNA TGTGCCAGCAGCTTCCCCCAAACAGGGGGTGGCTACACCTTC.

This clone showed up just a few times. Compared with germline, one end of the junction differs, possibly owing to a read error. The CDR3 DNA reads TGTGCCAGCAATTTAAGGGACATCTATGGCTACACCTTC. Translating it yields CASNLRDIYGYTF. This chain uses TRBV28 with TRBJ1-2; the D gene is possibly TRBD1 (6 bases). Germline CDR1 is MDHEN and CDR2 is SYDVKM. There are 13 residues in the CDR3.

The chain couples TRBV6-5 to TRBJ2-5, with TRBD2 matching over 7 bases. With V trimmed by 0 bases and J by 2 bases, 3 bases remained unmatched. This CDR3 spans 15 amino acids. In germline, CDR1 is MNHEY, CDR2 SVGAGI. This CDR3 is CASSYSGGRQETQYF. The CDR3 bases are TGTGCCAGCAGTTACTCCGGGGGGAGACAAGAGACCCAGTACTTC.

The rearrangement links TRBV5-4 to TRBJ2-4; 7 bases map to TRBD1. The J segment lost 0 bases and the V segment lost 3 bases, leaving 6 bases of the junction unmatched. This CDR3 spans 16 amino acids. Germline CDR1 and CDR2: SGHNT and YYREEE (reference sequence). The CDR3 DNA reads TGTGCCAGCAGCTCGGCGAGACAGGGAGCCAAAAACATTCAGTACTTC. Translated, it gives CASSSARQGAKNIQYF. The complete variable domain, with remaining parts taken from reference TRBV5-4 and TRBJ2-4, reads ETGVTQSPTHLIKTRGQQVTLRCSSQSGHNTVSWYQQALGQGPQFIFQYYREEENGRGNFPPRFSGLQFPNYSSELNVNALELDDSALYLCASSSARQGAKNIQYFGAGTRLSVL.

This rearrangement joins TRBV7-3 to TRBJ1-2; possibly TRBD1 for D (5 bases). V lost 0 bases and J 4 bases, leaving 18 bases between the germline ends. This CDR3 spans 17 amino acids. In germline, CDR1 is SGHTA, CDR2 FQGTGA. CDR3 DNA sequence: TGTGCCAGCAGCTTAACGGCAGGGTCTTGGGCTAGCTATGGCTACACCTTC. Translated: CASSLTAGSWASYGYTF.

This rearrangement joins TRBV7-2 to TRBJ1-2; 8 bases fit TRBD1. Germline CDR1 and CDR2: SGHTA and FQGNSA. The V and J ends lost 2 bases and 5 bases, in that order; junction bases with no gene match: 4. The CDR3 consists of 14 residues. Written as DNA, the CDR3 is TGTGCCAGCAGCTTACAGGGGGCGCGTTATGGCTACACCTTC. Amino acid sequence: CASSLQGARYGYTF.

The rearrangement uses TRBV15 and TRBJ2-1; TRBD2 aligns across 10 bases. V lost 3 bases, J lost 5 bases, and 4 bases stayed unmatched. Germline-derived CDR1 and CDR2 are LNHNV and YYDKDF (reference sequence). The length of the CDR3 is 15 residues. CDR3 sequence (DNA): TGTGCCACCAGCAGGGGGACTAGCGAAAACAATGAGCAGTTCTTC. It encodes CATSRGTSENNEQFF.

The rearrangement uses TRBV6-4 and TRBJ2-6, with 7 nucleotides matching TRBD1. The CDR3 loop spans 16 amino acids. CDR1 is MRHNA, CDR2 SNTAGT, per germline. J was trimmed by 4 bases and V by 6 bases; bases with no gene match: 9. The CDR3 DNA reads TGTGCCAGCAGCCAGGGGGTGGTTTCCGGGGCCAACGTCCTGACTTTC. This encodes CASSQGVVSGANVLTF.

This clone was observed a handful of times. The J gene is TRBJ1-5, the V gene TRBV7-6; a weak D match, TRBD1 (5 bases). CDR1 and CDR2 from the germline V gene are SGHVS and FNYEAQ. The CDR3 length is 13 residues. V was clipped by 1 base and J by 7 bases, with 8 bases between them. CDR3 loop: CASSLGRDQPQHF. CDR3 nucleotide sequence: TGTGCCAGCAGCTTAGGAAGGGACCAGCCCCAGCATTTT.

Only a few counts were recorded for this clone. The chain carries TRBV7-8 and TRBJ1-2; D is unclear. With 0 bases removed from V and 0 bases from J, the gap between germline ends came to 8 bases. From germline, CDR1 is SGHVS and CDR2 FQNEAQ. The CDR3 loop spans 15 amino acids. CDR3 residues: CASSLAGGANYGYTF. CDR3 nucleotides: TGTGCCAGCAGCTTAGCGGGCGGAGCTAACTATGGCTACACCTTC.

The rearrangement uses TRBV5-1 and TRBJ2-7; perhaps TRBD1 as D (6 bases). Per germline, CDR1 SGHRS and CDR2 YFSETQ. V was shortened by 0 bases and J by 6 bases, with 7 bases between the two germline ends. The CDR3 runs 12 residues. The CDR3 DNA reads TGCGCCAGCAGCTTGGAACAGGGCGAGCAGTACTTC. This encodes CASSLEQGEQYF.

The chain recombines TRBV7-9 with TRBJ1-5, with unresolved D. Germline V gene lookup returns CDR1 SEHNR and CDR2 FQNEAQ (reference sequence). V lost 1 base and J lost 7, with 5 bases in between. The CDR3 length is 12 residues. The DNA of the CDR3 is TGTGCCAGCAGCTTAGAGTACCAGCCCCAGCATTTT. This codes for CASSLEYQPQHF.

The chain employs TRBV19 and TRBJ2-7; 7 bases fit TRBD1. Unmatched junction bases numbered 4, after V lost 7 bases and J lost 4 bases. Germline values: CDR1 LNHDA, CDR2 SQIVND (reference sequence). CDR3 size: 12 residues. CDR3 nucleotides: TGTGCCAGTACGGACAGGTCGTACGAGCAGTACTTC. Translating gives CASTDRSYEQYF.

The chain combines TRBV6-1 with TRBJ1-6; TRBD1 aligns across 10 bases. The trim removed 4 bases at V and 0 bases at J, leaving 6 bases unmatched. There are 18 residues in the CDR3. CDR1 and CDR2 (germline): MNHNS, SASEGT. CDR3 sequence (DNA): TGTGCCAGCAGTGTGACAGGGGGCAGAAGCTCCTATAATTCACCCCTCCACTTT. This codes for CASSVTGGRSSYNSPLHF.

The chain employs TRBV7-8 and TRBJ1-5; TRBD1 matches 8 bases. The J segment lost 0 bases and the V segment lost 1 base, leaving 5 bases of the junction unmatched. The CDR3 sequence is 17 residues long. Germline V gene lookup returns CDR1 SGHVS and CDR2 FQNEAQ. The CDR3 DNA sequence: TGTGCCAGCAGCTTAGGACAGGGGCCCTATAGCAATCAGCCCCAGCATTTT. Translation gives CASSLGQGPYSNQPQHF.

With respect to this clone: An end of the junction differs from the germline gene, which may be a read error. The chain couples TRBV7-7 to TRBJ2-5, with D possibly matching TRBD2 (6 bases). This CDR3 comprises 12 residues. Germline CDR1 SSHAT, CDR2 FNYEAQ (reference sequence). The CDR3 region is CASSTEGQTQYF. The CDR3 DNA sequence: TGTGCTAGCAGCACGGAGGGGCAGACCCAGTACTTC.

The rearrangement uses TRBV5-1 and TRBJ2-1; the match to TRBD1 covers 8 bases. Unmatched junction bases numbered 10, after V lost 0 bases and J lost 8 bases. The CDR3 totals 16 residues. Germline CDR1 and CDR2: SGHRS and YFSETQ. The CDR3 region has the DNA TGCGCCAGCAGCTTGGGGGCGGGACAGGTTTCCCATGAGCAGTTCTTC. Protein product: CASSLGAGQVSHEQFF. The variable domain in full, with the rest retrieved from reference TRBV5-1 and TRBJ2-1, is KAGVTQTPRYLIKTRGQQVTLSCSPISGHRSVSWYQQTPGQGLQFLFEYFSETQRNKGNFPGRFSGRQFSNSRSEMNVSTLELGDSALYLCASSLGAGQVSHEQFFGPGTRLTVL.

The V gene is TRBV2, the J gene TRBJ1-2, with D possibly TRBD1 on 6 matching bases. The CDR3 has 14 residues. In germline, CDR1 is SNHLY, CDR2 FYNNEI. V was cut by 8 bases and J by 5 bases, with 18 bases left in between. The CDR3 sequence is CASLTGGSRYGYTF. CDR3 DNA sequence: TGTGCCAGCCTCACCGGGGGCAGTAGGTATGGCTACACCTTC.